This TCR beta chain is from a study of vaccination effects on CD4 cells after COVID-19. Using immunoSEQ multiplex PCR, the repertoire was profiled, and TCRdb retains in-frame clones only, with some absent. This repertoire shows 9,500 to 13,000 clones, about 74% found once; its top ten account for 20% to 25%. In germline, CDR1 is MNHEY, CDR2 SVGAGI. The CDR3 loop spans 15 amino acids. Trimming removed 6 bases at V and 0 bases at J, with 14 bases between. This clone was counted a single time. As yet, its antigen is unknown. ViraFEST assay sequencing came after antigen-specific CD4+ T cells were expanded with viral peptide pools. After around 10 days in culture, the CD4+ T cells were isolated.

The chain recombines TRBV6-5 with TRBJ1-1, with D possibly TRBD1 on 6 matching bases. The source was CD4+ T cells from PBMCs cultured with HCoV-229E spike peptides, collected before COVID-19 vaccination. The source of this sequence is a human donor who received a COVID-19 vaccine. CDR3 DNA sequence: TGTGCCAGCAGAGGGGGGCGGTATATGAACACTGAAGCTTTCTTT. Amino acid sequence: CASRGGRYMNTEAFF.